A single T cell receptor beta chain is shown here with its context. The antigen is unknown. This sample was taken from a study of lymphopenia after photon versus proton radiotherapy. Study findings and constraints: Oligoclonal CD8+ Temra expansion after nadir drove photon patients' diversity drop.

Using immunoSEQ multiplex PCR, the repertoire was profiled, and TCRdb retains in-frame clones only, with some absent. The table lists around 29,000 clones, under 90% of them singletons. The V segment lost 3 bases and the J segment 5 bases; nucleotides outside the gene matches: 11. The CDR3 loop spans 16 amino acids. Germline CDR1 reads MDHEN; CDR2 reads SYDVKM. The sequence was collected from a woman in her sixties or seventies with pancreatic cancer. The source material was peripheral blood, sampled from a patient treated with proton-based radiotherapy. The chain combines TRBV28 with TRBJ2-5; 8 nucleotides match TRBD2. The CDR3 DNA is TGTGCCAGCAGTTTTTTTCCGGGAGGGCCAGTCGAGACCCAGTACTTC. This translates into CASSFFPGGPVETQYF.